Each of the 29 T cell receptor beta chains below was sequenced from the same sample in a study of blood T cell repertoires in COVID-19. Only in-frame clones appear in the TCRdb table, and some are missing; sequencing was by immunoSEQ multiplex PCR. In the table there are some 120,000 clones, about 86% of which are singletons. Sequencing was carried out using peripheral blood. The source of these receptors is an older man with active or convalescent COVID-19.

The chain joins TRBV9 to TRBJ2-3, with TRBD1 identical over 12 bases. This CDR3 comprises 17 residues. CDR1 and CDR2 from the germline V gene are SGDLS and YYNGEE. V was pared by 3 bases and J by 7 bases, with 12 bases of the junction left unmatched. The CDR3 loop is CASSARAGQGAYNTQYF. DNA of the CDR3: TGTGCCAGCAGCGCACGTGCGGGACAGGGGGCGTATAATACGCAGTATTTT. The full variable domain, rest sourced from reference TRBV9 and TRBJ2-3, is DSGVTQTPKHLITATGQRVTLRCSPRSGDLSVYWYQQSLDQGLQFLIQYYNGEERAKGNILERFSAQQFPDLHSELNLSSLELGDSALYFCASSARAGQGAYNTQYFGPGTRLTVL.

The chain links TRBV5-1 to TRBJ1-1; possibly TRBD1 for D (6 bases). Germline assignment: CDR1 SGHRS and CDR2 YFSETQ. V was shortened by 2 bases and J by 5 bases, with 16 bases between the two germline ends. There are 15 residues in the CDR3. The CDR3: CASSFSTGSRTEAFF. The CDR3, as DNA: TGCGCCAGCAGCTTTTCTACAGGGAGCCGGACTGAAGCTTTCTTT. The variable domain in full, completed from reference TRBV5-1 and TRBJ1-1, reads KAGVTQTPRYLIKTRGQQVTLSCSPISGHRSVSWYQQTPGQGLQFLFEYFSETQRNKGNFPGRFSGRQFSNSRSEMNVSTLELGDSALYLCASSFSTGSRTEAFFGQGTRLTVV.

This clone has a single count. The rearrangement links TRBV28 to TRBJ2-7; TRBD1 matches at 10 bases. This CDR3 spans 15 amino acids. Germline CDR1 MDHEN, CDR2 SYDVKM. Trimming cost V 2 bases and J 9 bases; bases outside gene matches: 10. DNA for the CDR3: TGTGCCAGCAGTTTAAGCTCGGGGACAGGGGTTGTGCAGTACTTC. It is translated as CASSLSSGTGVVQYF.

The chain couples TRBV7-3 to TRBJ2-1; 8 nucleotides align to TRBD2. V dropped 4 bases and J dropped 4; count of bases not matched to a gene: 6. The germline V gene has CDR1 SGHTA and CDR2 FQGTGA. The length of the CDR3 is 15 residues. The CDR3 DNA follows: TGTGCCAGCAGCTATAGCGGGGACGGATACAATGAGCAGTTCTTC. It codes for CASSYSGDGYNEQFF.

In this sample, this clone turned up a few times. The chain has TRBV6-6 and TRBJ1-1, with D hard to call. Germline CDR1 is MNHNY and CDR2 is SVGAGI (reference sequence). The CDR3 consists of 14 residues. V was shortened by 4 bases and J by 2 bases, with 11 bases between the two germline ends. CDR3 region: CASSSIGGNTEAFF. The CDR3 coding sequence is TGTGCCAGCAGTTCAATCGGAGGAAACACTGAAGCTTTCTTT.

The V call is TRBV12-3 or TRBV12-4, the J call TRBJ1-2; D call uncertain. The V gene lost 5 bases and the J gene lost 0 bases, with 7 bases spanning the gap. The CDR3 totals 13 residues. The CDR3 DNA reads as TGTGCCAGCAGTCGTAGTGCTAACTATGGCTACACCTTC. Translated, it gives CASSRSANYGYTF.

This clone has just one count. V gene TRBV7-2 combines with J gene TRBJ2-1, with 7 bases lining up with TRBD2. Trimming cost V 3 bases and J 0 bases; bases outside gene matches: 2. The CDR3 totals 15 residues. CDR1 is SGHTA and CDR2 is FQGNSA in the germline V gene. CDR3 sequence (DNA): TGTGCCAGCAGCTTCGGGGGGAGCTCCTACAATGAGCAGTTCTTC. Protein: CASSFGGSSYNEQFF.

This chain uses TRBV12-3 or TRBV12-4 with TRBJ2-5, with TRBD2 matching 11 bases. The CDR3 covers 13 residues. Trimming removed 6 bases from V and 7 bases from J; junction bases left unmatched: 4. The CDR3 DNA follows: TGTGCCAGCAGCCTTAGCGGGGGGGGGACCCAGTACTTC. This codes for CASSLSGGGTQYF.

In the case of this clone: The sample holds other DNA sequences that translate to the same CDR3. The chain links TRBV5-1 to TRBJ2-3; 11 bases line up with TRBD2. With 0 bases clipped from V and 1 base from J, the junction kept 1 base outside the gene matches. The CDR3 is 16 residues long. Germline CDR1 is SGHRS and CDR2 is YFSETQ. The CDR3 coding sequence is TGCGCCAGCAGCTTGGAACTAGCGGGGGGCACAGATACGCAGTATTTT. As protein: CASSLELAGGTDTQYF.

CDR3 loop: CASSQGPGNQPQHF. CDR3 bases: TGTGCCAGCAGCCAAGGACCGGGGAATCAGCCCCAGCATTTT. The chain is built from TRBV3-1 (or the pseudogene TRBV3-2) and TRBJ1-5, with D unresolved. The germline gives CDR1 LGHDT, CDR2 YNNKEL (reference sequence). This CDR3 contains 14 residues. The V end was cut by 1 base, the J end by 4 bases, with 8 bases between.

The genes are TRBV24-1 and TRBJ1-2; no clear D gene. Germline loops: CDR1 KGHDR, CDR2 SFDVKD. The CDR3 has 12 amino acids. Trimming stripped 5 bases from V and 3 bases from J, with 6 bases between. The CDR3 bases are TGTGCCACCAGTGCTGAGGACTATGGCTACACCTTC. Encoded protein: CATSAEDYGYTF.

V gene TRBV29-1 combines with J gene TRBJ2-3; TRBD1 agrees at 7 bases. Germline CDR1 and CDR2: SQVTM and ANQGSEA. The CDR3 contains 12 residues. Losses at the gene ends were 7 bases for V and 4 bases for J; bases not matched to a gene: 5. DNA of the CDR3: TGCAGCGGGGACAGCGCGGCAGATACGCAGTATTTT. Its translation: CSGDSAADTQYF.

This chain links TRBV5-6 with TRBJ2-1; D is undetermined. Trimming took 5 bases from V and 0 from J, leaving 9 bases between them. CDR1 SGHDT and CDR2 YYEEEE come from the germline V gene. This CDR3 is 14 amino acids long. As DNA, the CDR3 is TGTGCCAGCAGTCAACAGAGCTCCTACAATGAGCAGTTCTTC. Translation: CASSQQSSYNEQFF.

The gene calls are TRBV19 and TRBJ1-6; D gene ambiguous. The CDR3 sequence is 15 residues long. Trimming cost V 3 bases and J 4 bases, with 10 bases left between them. Germline CDR1 and CDR2: LNHDA and SQIVND (reference sequence). The CDR3 sequence: CASSIPTVYNSPLHF. The CDR3 region has the DNA TGTGCCAGTAGTATCCCAACGGTATATAATTCACCCCTCCACTTT.

The chain uses TRBV5-5 and TRBJ2-7; D is ambiguous. Trimming took 2 bases from V and 7 from J, leaving 16 bases between them. The CDR3 spans 14 residues. The germline gives CDR1 SGHKS, CDR2 YYEKEE (reference sequence). The CDR3 DNA is TGTGCCAGCAGCTTTGATCCTCTCTCGAGGGAGCAGTACTTC. It codes for CASSFDPLSREQYF.

This chain uses TRBV27 with TRBJ2-1, with TRBD2 as a possible D gene (6 bases). This CDR3 comprises 18 residues. Looked up from germline, CDR1 is MNHEY and CDR2 is SMNVEV (reference sequence). V dropped 7 bases and J dropped 0 bases, with 22 bases sitting between them. Here the CDR3 DNA reads TGTGCCAGCATGGGAGGACCCGAGTACCCCTACTCCTACAATGAGCAGTTCTTC. This translates into CASMGGPEYPYSYNEQFF.

This chain joins TRBV18 and TRBJ1-6, with a weak D call TRBD1 (5 bases). Trimming shortened V by 5 bases and J by 7 bases, and 15 bases separated the two germline ends. Germline V lookup: CDR1 KGHSH, CDR2 LQKENI. This CDR3 contains 15 residues. Here the CDR3 reads CASSTQRQRNSPLHF. In nucleotides, the CDR3 is TGTGCCAGCTCAACCCAAAGACAGAGAAATTCACCCCTCCACTTT.

V usage is TRBV28 and J usage is TRBJ2-3, with 7 bases matching TRBD2. Trimming removed 2 bases from V and 1 base from J; junction bases left unmatched: 6. Germline V gene sequence: CDR1 MDHEN, CDR2 SYDVKM. This CDR3 spans 16 amino acids. The CDR3 loop reads CASSLGGEGGTDTQYF. CDR3 in DNA: TGTGCCAGCAGTTTAGGTGGGGAGGGAGGCACAGATACGCAGTATTTT.

The chain has TRBV28 and TRBJ1-2; 10 bases agree with TRBD1. This CDR3 comprises 18 residues. Germline loops: CDR1 MDHEN, CDR2 SYDVKM. The ends lost 6 bases at V and 4 bases at J; junction bases unmatched: 17. CDR3 protein: CASRPTPGQGSPSYGYTF. DNA of the CDR3: TGTGCCAGCAGACCAACTCCGGGACAGGGGAGTCCGTCCTATGGCTACACCTTC.

The V gene is TRBV18, the J gene TRBJ1-3, with TRBD1 as a possible D gene (6 bases). Trimming stripped 2 bases from V and 0 bases from J, with 11 bases between. Germline assignment: CDR1 KGHSH and CDR2 LQKENI. CDR3 length: 16 amino acids. CDR3 in amino acids: CASSPFEQGSGNTIYF. Written as DNA, the CDR3 is TGTGCCAGCTCACCATTTGAACAGGGCTCTGGAAACACCATATATTTT.

The chain employs TRBV19 and TRBJ2-1; 8 bases are a match to TRBD1. This CDR3 comprises 16 residues. Trimming at V came to 6 bases and at J to 0 bases, leaving 7 bases not matched to a gene. Germline CDR1 and CDR2: LNHDA and SQIVND (reference sequence). CDR3 amino acids: CASRGGTGRSYNEQFF. The CDR3 coding sequence is TGTGCCAGTAGGGGTGGGACAGGTCGCTCCTACAATGAGCAGTTCTTC.

The chain carries TRBV6-5 and TRBJ1-3, with D unclear. The CDR3 extends over 13 amino acids. CDR1 and CDR2 (germline): MNHEY, SVGAGI. The V gene lost 7 bases and the J gene lost 4 bases, with 11 bases spanning the gap. The CDR3 spells CASTDSGGNTIYF. CDR3 bases: TGTGCCAGCACCGACTCGGGGGGAAACACCATATATTTT.

The chain recombines TRBV9 with TRBJ2-7; 8 nucleotides match TRBD1. This CDR3 has 14 amino acids. The germline V gene has CDR1 SGDLS and CDR2 YYNGEE. V was pared by 9 bases and J by 7 bases, with 15 bases of the junction left unmatched. For the CDR3, the DNA is TGTGCCACCCTCCGGACAGGGACGTTTTGGGAGCAGTACTTC. This encodes CATLRTGTFWEQYF. Together with reference TRBV9 and TRBJ2-7, the CDR3 gives the full variable domain: DSGVTQTPKHLITATGQRVTLRCSPRSGDLSVYWYQQSLDQGLQFLIQYYNGEERAKGNILERFSAQQFPDLHSELNLSSLELGDSALYFCATLRTGTFWEQYFGPGTRLTVT.

This clone showed up just once. The chain combines TRBV5-4 with TRBJ2-7; 9 nucleotides agree with TRBD1. The CDR3 totals 14 residues. Per germline, CDR1 SGHNT and CDR2 YYREEE (reference sequence). The V segment lost 1 base and the J segment 5 bases; nucleotides outside the gene matches: 4. CDR3 protein: CASSLSQGAHEQYF. CDR3 in DNA: TGTGCCAGCAGCTTGTCACAGGGGGCCCACGAGCAGTACTTC. The full variable domain, rest sourced from reference TRBV5-4 and TRBJ2-7, is ETGVTQSPTHLIKTRGQQVTLRCSSQSGHNTVSWYQQALGQGPQFIFQYYREEENGRGNFPPRFSGLQFPNYSSELNVNALELDDSALYLCASSLSQGAHEQYFGPGTRLTVT.

This chain connects TRBV3-1 (or the pseudogene TRBV3-2) to TRBJ2-2; no clear D gene. CDR1 and CDR2 from the germline V gene are LGHDT and YNNKEL (reference sequence). The CDR3 consists of 13 residues. With 4 bases removed from V and 0 bases from J, the gap between germline ends came to 3 bases. DNA for the CDR3: TGTGCCAGCAGCCCCGCGAACACCGGGGAGCTGTTTTTT. It encodes CASSPANTGELFF.

CDR3 region: CASSQTGQSYEQYF. DNA of the CDR3: TGTGCCAGCTCACAGACGGGACAGTCCTACGAGCAGTACTTC. The gene calls are TRBV18 and TRBJ2-7; the match to TRBD1 covers 7 bases. The CDR3 is 14 residues long. J gave up 1 base and V 4 bases, and 4 bases lay outside the gene matches. CDR1 and CDR2 from the germline V gene are KGHSH and LQKENI.

The rearrangement uses TRBV4-3 and TRBJ2-2, with 11 bases aligning to TRBD1. The junction had 5 bases not matched to a gene; V was cut back by 4 bases and J by 7 bases. This CDR3 region has 15 residues. Germline CDR1 and CDR2: LGHNA and YSLEER. The CDR3 loop reads CASSLDRGQGGELFF. Here the CDR3 DNA reads TGCGCCAGCAGCCTGGACAGGGGGCAAGGCGGGGAGCTGTTTTTT.

The V and J genes are TRBV7-8 and TRBJ2-7, with D uncertain. Germline CDR1 reads SGHVS; CDR2 reads FQNEAQ. This CDR3 has 11 amino acids. V was shortened by 5 bases and J by 5 bases, with 7 bases between the two germline ends. CDR3 residues: CASSHQDEQYF. The CDR3 DNA sequence: TGTGCCAGCAGCCATCAGGACGAGCAGTACTTC.

CDR3 coding DNA: TGTGCCAGCAGCCGGTCAGGGAGGGGGGGTGAGCAGTTCTTC. It codes for CASSRSGRGGEQFF. This chain uses TRBV3-1 (or the pseudogene TRBV3-2) with TRBJ2-1, with D maybe TRBD2 (7 bases). With 4 bases removed from V and 9 bases from J, the gap between germline ends came to 16 bases. This CDR3 is built from 14 residues. Germline-derived CDR1 and CDR2 are LGHDT and YNNKEL (reference sequence).